These 23 T cell receptor beta chains originate from one sample sequenced in a study of blood T cell repertoires in COVID-19. Generated by immunoSEQ multiplex PCR, the TCRdb table keeps only in-frame clones and is missing some. The sample gives 200,000 to 300,000 clones, around 89% of which show up once; 3.5% to 4.5% is in the top ten. Sequences were obtained from PBMCs or T cells enriched from blood (not recorded which). These receptors all come from a woman aged 30 to 39 who had recovered from COVID-19.

The CDR3 nucleotides are TGTGCCAGCAGCCATAGTGAACAGGGCGGTCAGCCCCAGCATTTT. Translated: CASSHSEQGGQPQHF. The chain recombines TRBV3-1 (or the pseudogene TRBV3-2) with TRBJ1-5, with D maybe TRBD1 (6 bases). Germline assignment: CDR1 LGHDT and CDR2 YNNKEL (reference sequence). The CDR3 totals 15 residues. The V end was cut by 3 bases, the J end by 6 bases, with 15 bases between.

The rearrangement joins TRBV5-6 to TRBJ1-1, with D possibly matching TRBD1 (6 bases). The length of the CDR3 is 16 residues. Looked up from germline, CDR1 is SGHDT and CDR2 is YYEEEE. V gave up 3 bases and J gave up 1 base, with 16 bases separating them. The DNA of the CDR3 is TGTGCCAGCAGCTCGTCGATTCGACAGGAGAACACTGAAGCTTTCTTT. Translation: CASSSSIRQENTEAFF.

The genes are TRBV21-1 and TRBJ2-3; the table gives TRBD2 as D, unverified against the DNA. TRBV21-1 is a listed pseudogene. CDR3 length equals 16 residues. The CDR3 nucleotides read TGTGCCAGCAGCAAAGAACGCCAGCGGTTCACAGATACGCAGTATTTT. Amino acids: CASSKERQRFTDTQYF.

The chain links TRBV5-6 to TRBJ1-2; D might be TRBD1 (6 bases). V gave up 3 bases and J gave up 2 bases, with 17 bases separating them. The CDR3 spans 16 residues. Germline V gene lookup returns CDR1 SGHDT and CDR2 YYEEEE. The CDR3 DNA reads as TGTGCCAGCAGCTCCCAGGGGCTGAGGCTAAACTATGGCTACACCTTC. It codes for CASSSQGLRLNYGYTF. The variable domain in full, completed from reference TRBV5-6 and TRBJ1-2, reads DAGVTQSPTHLIKTRGQQVTLRCSPKSGHDTVSWYQQALGQGPQFIFQYYEEEERQRGNFPDRFSGHQFPNYSSELNVNALLLGDSALYLCASSSQGLRLNYGYTFGSGTRLTVV.

The table lists this clone with a few counts. This sequence joins TRBV2 and TRBJ1-2; 7 nucleotides align to TRBD1. V lost 7 bases to trimming and J lost 4 bases; unmatched junction nucleotides: 9. Looked up from germline, CDR1 is SNHLY and CDR2 is FYNNEI. The CDR3 has 14 amino acids. The CDR3 coding sequence is TGTGCCAGCACCCTTTCGGGACAGTCCTATGGCTACACCTTC. Protein product: CASTLSGQSYGYTF.

This clone was recorded once. CDR3 DNA: TGTGCCAGCAGTTACTCGATGGCAGGGGGTGCCTACGAGCAGTACTTC. Its translation: CASSYSMAGGAYEQYF. The chain links TRBV6-5 to TRBJ2-7; TRBD1 aligns across 7 bases. CDR1 and CDR2 from the germline V gene are MNHEY and SVGAGI. This CDR3 region has 16 residues. Unmatched junction bases numbered 7, after V lost 0 bases and J lost 2 bases.

The V and J genes are TRBV15 and TRBJ2-2, with 7 bases fitting TRBD1. Per germline, CDR1 LNHNV and CDR2 YYDKDF (reference sequence). Unmatched junction bases numbered 5, after V lost 2 bases and J lost 2 bases. The CDR3 contains 16 residues. CDR3 amino acids: CATSRPDRLNTGELFF. The CDR3 region has the DNA TGTGCCACCAGCAGACCGGACAGGCTCAACACCGGGGAGCTGTTTTTT.

The chain uses TRBV28 and TRBJ1-5, with 11 bases that match TRBD1. Per germline, CDR1 MDHEN and CDR2 SYDVKM. Losses at the gene ends were 6 bases for V and 2 bases for J; bases not matched to a gene: 6. CDR3 length: 16 amino acids. The CDR3 is CASRIRTGGRNQPQHF. The CDR3 DNA is TGTGCCAGCAGGATAAGGACAGGGGGCCGCAATCAGCCCCAGCATTTT.

V usage is TRBV20-1 and J usage is TRBJ1-1; 9 nucleotides agree with TRBD1. In germline, CDR1 is DFQATT, CDR2 SNEGSKA (reference sequence). V gave up 3 bases and J gave up 2 bases; unmatched junction bases: 7. This CDR3 region has 15 residues. The CDR3 DNA is TGCAGTGCTAGTGGTGGGACAGGGATCAACACTGAAGCTTTCTTT. It specifies CSASGGTGINTEAFF.

This clone has a single count. The chain joins TRBV30 to TRBJ2-5, with 9 bases that match TRBD1. The trim removed 4 bases at V and 3 bases at J, leaving 6 bases unmatched. Germline V lookup: CDR1 GTSNPN, CDR2 SVGIG (reference sequence). The CDR3 extends over 14 amino acids. The CDR3 coding sequence is TGTGCCTGGAACAGGGGGCTTGAAAAAGAGACCCAGTACTTC. This gives the protein CAWNRGLEKETQYF.

The chain recombines TRBV18 with TRBJ2-1; 9 positions match TRBD2. This CDR3 is 15 amino acids long. The J segment lost 4 bases and the V segment lost 2 bases, leaving 3 bases of the junction unmatched. Germline V gene lookup returns CDR1 KGHSH and CDR2 LQKENI. DNA for the CDR3: TGTGCCAGCTCACCAAGCACTAGCGGGTACAATGAGCAGTTCTTC. It codes for CASSPSTSGYNEQFF.

The chain uses TRBV5-4 and TRBJ2-1; 7 nucleotides match TRBD1. Germline V gene sequence: CDR1 SGHNT, CDR2 YYREEE (reference sequence). The CDR3 contains 14 residues. Trimming took 1 base from V and 4 from J; bases not matched to a gene: 2. The DNA for the CDR3 is TGTGCCAGCAGCTTGAGACAGGGATACAATGAGCAGTTCTTC. This encodes CASSLRQGYNEQFF.

The genes are TRBV13 and TRBJ1-1; a weak D match, TRBD1 (5 bases). The germline V and J ends were trimmed by 5 bases and 1 base, with 17 bases remaining between them. The CDR3 length is 16 residues. Germline V lookup: CDR1 PRHDT, CDR2 FYEKMQ (reference sequence). This CDR3 is CASSQQRGRGNTEAFF. In nucleotides, the CDR3 is TGTGCCAGCAGCCAACAGCGGGGCAGAGGGAACACTGAAGCTTTCTTT. Based on the CDR3 plus reference TRBV13 and TRBJ1-1, the full variable domain is AAGVIQSPRHLIKEKRETATLKCYPIPRHDTVYWYQQGPGQDPQFLISFYEKMQSDKGSIPDRFSAQQFSDYHSELNMSSLELGDSALYFCASSQQRGRGNTEAFFGQGTRLTVV.

The rearrangement uses TRBV27 and TRBJ1-1; a possible D gene is TRBD1 (5 bases). The germline CDR1 and CDR2 sequences are MNHEY and SMNVEV (reference sequence). The length of the CDR3 is 14 residues. The V gene lost 3 bases and the J gene lost 0 bases, with 8 bases spanning the gap. CDR3 DNA sequence: TGTGCCAGCAGTTTCGGGGGTATGAACACTGAAGCTTTCTTT. Residues: CASSFGGMNTEAFF.

The genes are TRBV19 and TRBJ2-7; 8 nucleotides match TRBD2. This CDR3 spans 15 amino acids. Trimming cost V 2 bases and J 5 bases; bases outside gene matches: 8. Germline CDR1 reads LNHDA; CDR2 reads SQIVND (reference sequence). The CDR3 region has the DNA TGTGCCAGTAGTATAATTCCGGGAGGGCCAAACGAGCAGTACTTC. This sequence encodes CASSIIPGGPNEQYF.

This sequence joins TRBV6-5 and TRBJ2-7, with D possibly TRBD1 on 6 matching bases. Germline V CDR1 and CDR2: MNHEY, SVGAGI. This CDR3 is 15 amino acids long. V lost 6 bases and J lost 13, with 28 bases in between. Here the CDR3 DNA reads TGTGCCAGCAGCCAGACAGGCTCCTATCCGGTTTTCGTCTACTTC. Its protein is CASSQTGSYPVFVYF.

The chain is built from TRBV19 and TRBJ1-5; D gene unclear. This CDR3 has 15 amino acids. Looked up from germline, CDR1 is LNHDA and CDR2 is SQIVND (reference sequence). V shed 1 base and J shed 2 bases, with 9 bases lying between them. CDR3 region: CASSIAGWGNQPQHF. CDR3 sequence (DNA): TGTGCCAGTAGTATAGCGGGTTGGGGCAATCAGCCCCAGCATTTT.

This clone is a singleton in its sample. This sequence joins TRBV7-2 and TRBJ1-1; D unclear. The CDR3 is made up of 13 amino acids. In germline, CDR1 is SGHTA, CDR2 FQGNSA. Between the trimmed V and J ends, which lost 6 bases and 0 bases, there was a span of 8 bases. The CDR3 DNA reads as TGTGCCAGCAGACAACAGCTGAACACTGAAGCTTTCTTT. This encodes CASRQQLNTEAFF.

The chain links TRBV7-2 to TRBJ2-1; 10 nucleotides agree with TRBD2. The germline V gene encodes CDR1 SGHTA and CDR2 FQGNSA. The CDR3 contains 14 residues. V lost 9 bases, J lost 4 bases, and 6 bases stayed unmatched. The CDR3 reads CASYKREGYNEQFF. CDR3 coding DNA: TGTGCCAGTTATAAGCGGGAGGGGTACAATGAGCAGTTCTTC.

The rearrangement links TRBV7-3 to TRBJ1-2; TRBD1 aligns across 9 bases. The CDR3 sequence is 16 residues long. In germline, CDR1 is SGHTA, CDR2 FQGTGA. The trim removed 5 bases at V and 4 bases at J, leaving 11 bases unmatched. The CDR3 here is CASSPPGTGYIYGYTF. The DNA of the CDR3 is TGTGCCAGCAGCCCGCCGGGGACAGGGTATATCTATGGCTACACCTTC.

V is TRBV30 and J is TRBJ2-3, with a tentative D call TRBD2 (5 bases). The V gene's germline CDR1 is GTSNPN and CDR2 SVGIG (reference sequence). The CDR3 spans 15 residues. V lost 7 bases and J 2 bases, leaving 19 bases between the germline ends. The CDR3 bases are TGTGCCTCCCGAGCTCTGGCGGGCATCACAGATACGCAGTATTTT. Amino acid sequence: CASRALAGITDTQYF.

Comment on this clone: Other DNA variants within this sample encode the same CDR3. The chain combines TRBV6-5 with TRBJ2-7, with a weak D call TRBD2 (6 bases). The V end was cut by 0 bases, the J end by 1 base, with 7 bases between. Germline V gives CDR1 MNHEY, CDR2 SVGAGI. CDR3 length: 14 amino acids. For the CDR3, the DNA is TGTGCCAGCAGTTACTCTGGGGGGTCCTACGAGCAGTACTTC. Its translation is CASSYSGGSYEQYF.

This clone was picked up one time. This chain joins TRBV7-9 and TRBJ2-1; TRBD2 matches at 11 bases. The germline CDR1 and CDR2 sequences are SEHNR and FQNEAQ (reference sequence). This CDR3 has 14 residues. The ends lost 5 bases at V and 5 bases at J; junction bases unmatched: 2. Here the CDR3 DNA reads TGTGCCAGCAGCCCGACTAGCGGGAACAATGAGCAGTTCTTC. As protein: CASSPTSGNNEQFF.